These 15 T cell receptor beta chains came from one sample sequenced in a study of cytomegalovirus exposure and HLA in healthy donors. With 60 Vbeta and 13 Jbeta primers, the PCR was carried out. Assay used: immunoSEQ multiplex PCR; TCRdb lists only in-frame clones, some missing. The profile covers more than 110,000 clones, with around 79% appearing a single time and roughly 1% taken by the ten largest. Material for sequencing was PBMCs. Source of these receptors: a man aged 18 to 30 in good health and CMV-seronegative.

The V call is TRBV5-1, the J call TRBJ2-3; D might be TRBD2 (6 bases). V dropped 1 base and J dropped 4 bases, with 13 bases sitting between them. Germline V CDR1 and CDR2: SGHRS, YFSETQ. The length of the CDR3 is 15 residues. CDR3 in amino acids: CASSLRGTGPDTQYF. The CDR3, as DNA: TGCGCCAGCAGCTTGAGAGGGACTGGACCAGATACGCAGTATTTT. Together with reference TRBV5-1 and TRBJ2-3, the CDR3 gives the full variable domain: KAGVTQTPRYLIKTRGQQVTLSCSPISGHRSVSWYQQTPGQGLQFLFEYFSETQRNKGNFPGRFSGRQFSNSRSEMNVSTLELGDSALYLCASSLRGTGPDTQYFGPGTRLTVL.

This chain connects TRBV5-4 to TRBJ2-6, with D possibly being TRBD2 (5 bases). The CDR3 consists of 16 residues. Germline CDR1 and CDR2: SGHNT and YYREEE (reference sequence). V was pared by 6 bases and J by 0 bases, with 13 bases between. The DNA for the CDR3 is TGTGCCAGCACGAGGACTTCTTACTCTGGGGCCAACGTCCTGACTTTC. It is translated as CASTRTSYSGANVLTF.

This chain uses TRBV2 with TRBJ1-1; unclear D gene. Germline values: CDR1 SNHLY, CDR2 FYNNEI. The CDR3 covers 9 residues. Trimming cost V 11 bases and J 6 bases, with 7 bases left between them. This chain's CDR3 is CAVRPEAFF. CDR3 nucleotide sequence: TGTGCCGTCCGTCCTGAAGCTTTCTTT.

The chain has TRBV14 and TRBJ1-4; D uncertain. The V end was cut by 1 base, the J end by 12 bases, with 18 bases between. From germline, CDR1 is SGHDN and CDR2 FVKESK. The CDR3 has 15 amino acids. The CDR3 sequence is CASSQGRGYQEELFF. CDR3 DNA sequence: TGTGCCAGCAGCCAAGGAAGAGGATACCAAGAGGAACTGTTTTTT.

The chain carries TRBV7-3 and TRBJ1-1; a possible D gene is TRBD1 (5 bases). V gave up 0 bases and J gave up 1 base, with 9 bases separating them. The germline V gene encodes CDR1 SGHTA and CDR2 FQGTGA. CDR3 size: 15 residues. The CDR3, as DNA: TGTGCCAGCAGCTTAACGGCAGGGAAGAACACTGAAGCTTTCTTT. Translating gives CASSLTAGKNTEAFF.

This clone was seen more than once but under ten times. The chain joins TRBV4-3 to TRBJ1-4; a weak D match, TRBD1 (5 bases). This CDR3 is 16 amino acids long. From germline, CDR1 is LGHNA and CDR2 YSLEER. The ends were cut back, 3 bases at V and 8 bases at J, with 19 bases in the middle. Written as DNA, the CDR3 is TGCGCCAGCAGCCAGCACCTGACTCTCGGGGGAGAAAAACTGTTTTTT. Its translation is CASSQHLTLGGEKLFF.

The rearrangement uses TRBV6-5 and TRBJ1-4; TRBD1 might be the D (6 bases). V gave up 6 bases and J gave up 5 bases, with 13 bases separating them. The CDR3 has 14 residues. Germline loops: CDR1 MNHEY, CDR2 SVGAGI. This CDR3 is CASRDTGFNEKLFF. In DNA, the CDR3 is TGTGCCAGCAGAGATACAGGGTTCAATGAAAAACTGTTTTTT.

This chain's CDR3 is CARSPRGGGSTDTQYF. As DNA, the CDR3 is TGTGCCAGAAGCCCACGCGGCGGAGGCAGCACAGATACGCAGTATTTT. The rearrangement links TRBV5-3 to TRBJ2-3, with D tentatively TRBD2 (5 bases). Being an ORF, TRBV5-3 has a function that is uncertain. This CDR3 is built from 16 residues. V was clipped by 4 bases and J by 0 bases, with 15 bases between them.

The chain combines TRBV28 with TRBJ1-6; 11 bases fit TRBD1. Trimming took 7 bases from V and 5 from J; bases not matched to a gene: 10. The germline V gene encodes CDR1 MDHEN and CDR2 SYDVKM. The CDR3 has 17 amino acids. The CDR3 DNA is TGTGCCAGCACCCTGGAGGGACAGGGGGTTAATAATTCACCCCTCCACTTT. Translating it yields CASTLEGQGVNNSPLHF.

This chain links TRBV4-1 with TRBJ2-7, with 7 bases fitting TRBD1. V trimming: 4 bases; J trimming: 2 bases; junction bases outside the gene matches: 5. The CDR3 spans 14 residues. Germline loops: CDR1 MGHRA, CDR2 YSYEKL. The CDR3 is CASSPDRVPYEQYF. CDR3 bases: TGCGCCAGCAGCCCAGACAGGGTTCCCTACGAGCAGTACTTC.

The chain links TRBV6-5 to TRBJ1-2; D is unclear. Germline values: CDR1 MNHEY, CDR2 SVGAGI. CDR3 length: 15 residues. Trimming removed 5 bases from V and 1 base from J, with 14 bases in between. CDR3 loop: CASSPRHFVNYGYTF. The DNA of the CDR3 is TGTGCCAGCAGTCCCAGGCACTTTGTTAACTATGGCTACACCTTC.

This rearrangement joins TRBV2 to TRBJ1-2; TRBD1 might be the D (5 bases). Germline values: CDR1 SNHLY, CDR2 FYNNEI. This CDR3 comprises 12 residues. Trimming removed 11 bases from V and 8 bases from J, with 18 bases in between. Written as DNA, the CDR3 is TGTGCCGGACGGGGGGGGGAGTACGGCTACACCTTC. Its protein is CAGRGGEYGYTF. The full variable domain, its missing parts supplied by reference TRBV2 and TRBJ1-2, is EPEVTQTPSHQVTQMGQEVILRCVPISNHLYFYWYRQILGQKVEFLVSFYNNEISEKSEIFDDQFSVERPDGSNFTLKIRSTKLEDSAMYFCAGRGGEYGYTFGSGTRLTVV.

The chain couples TRBV5-1 to TRBJ2-3; 7 bases are shared with TRBD1. The CDR3 is 14 residues long. The junction had 4 bases not matched to a gene; V was cut back by 0 bases and J by 6 bases. Germline loops: CDR1 SGHRS, CDR2 YFSETQ. The CDR3 sequence: CASSLDRGPDTQYF. CDR3 sequence (DNA): TGCGCCAGCAGCTTGGACAGGGGTCCCGATACGCAGTATTTT.

V and J are TRBV19 and TRBJ2-5, with 8 bases matching TRBD1. The V gene end was trimmed by 7 bases and the J gene end by 5 bases; junction bases not matched to a gene: 6. Germline values: CDR1 LNHDA, CDR2 SQIVND (reference sequence). The CDR3 spans 13 residues. This chain's CDR3 is CASNDRGRETQYF. The DNA for the CDR3 is TGTGCCAGTAACGACAGGGGCCGGGAGACCCAGTACTTC.

J is TRBJ1-1 and V is TRBV5-4; D is uncertain. Between the trimmed V and J ends, which lost 2 bases and 4 bases, there was a span of 12 bases. The CDR3 spans 14 residues. Germline CDR1 and CDR2: SGHNT and YYREEE (reference sequence). The CDR3 DNA sequence: TGTGCCAGCAGCTTTCCGGAGAATCTCACTGAAGCTTTCTTT. Amino acids: CASSFPENLTEAFF. The full variable domain, with the rest looked up from reference TRBV5-4 and TRBJ1-1, is ETGVTQSPTHLIKTRGQQVTLRCSSQSGHNTVSWYQQALGQGPQFIFQYYREEENGRGNFPPRFSGLQFPNYSSELNVNALELDDSALYLCASSFPENLTEAFFGQGTRLTVV.